This entry lists 20 T cell receptor beta chains sequenced from one sample in a study of Graves' ophthalmopathy and Graves' hyperthyroidism. Amplified TCR beta CDR3 regions were obtained using RNA transcripts as template. Second-round multiplex PCR came after first-round RT-PCR with HTBI primers. TCRdb recomputed calls from the multiplex PCR reads with MiXCR, one row per CDR3 protein. The profile covers hundreds of thousands of distinct CDR3 sequences, with more than 40% appearing a single time and around 3% taken by the ten largest. Material for sequencing was peripheral blood. Receptors were obtained from an adult man with Graves' ophthalmopathy.

This clonotype was recorded at least ten times. The chain carries TRBV24-1 and TRBJ2-7; D unresolved. This CDR3 comprises 12 residues. Germline V gene lookup returns CDR1 KGHDR and CDR2 SFDVKD. V lost 0 bases, J lost 8 bases, and 7 bases lay in between. CDR3 sequence: CATSDLPRKQYF. CDR3 coding DNA: TGTGCCACCAGTGATTTGCCGCGCAAGCAGTACTTC.

This clonotype was detected many times. The chain joins TRBV2 to TRBJ1-2; D is uncertain. The V end lost 8 bases, the J end lost 4 bases, and 14 bases lay between the germline ends. Germline values: CDR1 SNHLY, CDR2 FYNNEI. The CDR3 runs 13 residues. As DNA, the CDR3 is TGTGCCAGCTTGAGTCAGTTCATCTATGGCTACACCTTC. Translated: CASLSQFIYGYTF.

This clonotype was seen repeatedly, ten times or more. The rearrangement joins TRBV5-1 to TRBJ1-1; D may be TRBD1 (6 bases). CDR3 length equals 16 residues. Per the germline V gene, CDR1 is SGHRS and CDR2 is YFSETQ. Trimming took 2 bases from V and 0 from J, leaving 14 bases between them. CDR3 nucleotides: TGCGCCAGCAGCTTACAGGGTATCCTCATGAACACTGAAGCTTTCTTT. Translating gives CASSLQGILMNTEAFF. Supplemented by reference TRBV5-1 and TRBJ1-1, the full variable domain reads KAGVTQTPRYLIKTRGQQVTLSCSPISGHRSVSWYQQTPGQGLQFLFEYFSETQRNKGNFPGRFSGRQFSNSRSEMNVSTLELGDSALYLCASSLQGILMNTEAFFGQGTRLTVV.

At least ten counts were recorded for this clonotype. V usage is TRBV25-1 and J usage is TRBJ1-3, with D tentatively TRBD1 (5 bases). From germline, CDR1 is MGHDK and CDR2 SYGVNS. The CDR3 has 15 amino acids. V gave up 1 base and J gave up 2 bases, with 9 bases separating them. The chain's CDR3 is CASSESSRAGNTIYF. Here the CDR3 DNA reads TGTGCCAGCAGTGAATCGTCCAGGGCTGGAAACACCATATATTTT.

This clonotype was seen a few times. This rearrangement joins TRBV27 to TRBJ2-7; TRBD1 or TRBD2 may be the D gene (5 bases each). CDR3 length: 12 residues. CDR1 MNHEY and CDR2 SMNVEV come from the germline V gene (reference sequence). V shed 7 bases and J shed 7 bases, with 14 bases lying between them. The CDR3 spells CASTGGDREQYF. DNA for the CDR3: TGTGCCAGCACCGGTGGGGACCGGGAGCAGTACTTC.

This clonotype was seen many times. Here the CDR3 reads CSVSSGAGPSEQYF. The CDR3 coding sequence is TGCAGTGTCTCTAGCGGAGCGGGTCCGAGCGAGCAGTACTTC. The chain couples TRBV20-1 to TRBJ2-7, with 7 bases aligning to TRBD2. This CDR3 region has 14 residues. V shed 7 bases, J shed 6 bases, and the junction held 15 bases outside the gene matches. Per the germline V gene, CDR1 is DFQATT and CDR2 is SNEGSKA (reference sequence).

The chain has TRBV29-1 and TRBJ2-5; 10 bases line up with TRBD2. The germline V gene encodes CDR1 SQVTM and CDR2 ANQGSEA. Germline trimming cut 6 bases from V and 5 bases from J; bases unmatched to any gene: 15. CDR3 size: 16 residues. DNA for the CDR3: TGCAGCGTCGACCGGACGAGCGGGAGGGGACGGGAGACCCAGTACTTC. Encoded protein: CSVDRTSGRGRETQYF. Together with reference TRBV29-1 and TRBJ2-5, the CDR3 gives the full variable domain: SAVISQKPSRDICQRGTSLTIQCQVDSQVTMMFWYRQQPGQSLTLIATANQGSEATYESGFVIDKFPISRPNLTFSTLTVSNMSPEDSSIYLCSVDRTSGRGRETQYFGPGTRLLVL.

This clonotype occurred a few times. V usage is TRBV9 and J usage is TRBJ1-6; 7 positions agree with TRBD1. This CDR3 contains 15 residues. Trimming took 4 bases from V and 6 from J; bases not matched to a gene: 7. Germline V gene lookup returns CDR1 SGDLS and CDR2 YYNGEE. CDR3 protein: CASSQGGNFNSPLHF. The CDR3 DNA sequence: TGTGCCAGCAGCCAGGGGGGTAATTTTAATTCACCCCTCCACTTT. Looking up the rest from reference TRBV9 and TRBJ1-6 gives the full variable domain: DSGVTQTPKHLITATGQRVTLRCSPRSGDLSVYWYQQSLDQGLQFLIQYYNGEERAKGNILERFSAQQFPDLHSELNLSSLELGDSALYFCASSQGGNFNSPLHFGNGTRLTVT.

The chain couples TRBV10-3 to TRBJ2-3; 7 bases match TRBD2. The CDR3 totals 15 residues. CDR1 is ENHRY, CDR2 SYGVKD, per germline. V shed 0 bases, J shed 7 bases, and the junction held 7 bases outside the gene matches. This chain's CDR3 is CAISESVRGGNTQYF. The CDR3 bases are TGTGCCATCAGTGAGTCTGTGCGGGGAGGGAATACGCAGTATTTT.

The V and J genes are TRBV24-1 and TRBJ2-1, with D perhaps TRBD2 (5 bases). V lost 5 bases, J lost 3 bases, and 13 bases lay in between. The germline gives CDR1 KGHDR, CDR2 SFDVKD. The length of the CDR3 is 15 residues. CDR3 in amino acids: CATSVLSAGYNEQFF. As DNA, the CDR3 is TGTGCCACCAGTGTACTTAGCGCGGGCTACAATGAGCAGTTCTTC.

This clonotype occurred many times. The chain has TRBV13 and TRBJ1-1, with D unresolved. V was trimmed by 3 bases and J by 2 bases, leaving 13 bases between them. Germline values: CDR1 PRHDT, CDR2 FYEKMQ (reference sequence). This CDR3 has 15 amino acids. The DNA of the CDR3 is TGTGCCAGCAGCTTCGGCAGGCCCCCTAACACTGAAGCTTTCTTT. Its protein product is CASSFGRPPNTEAFF.

This sequence joins TRBV2 and TRBJ2-7; TRBD1 aligns across 7 bases. Germline V gene data show CDR1 as SNHLY and CDR2 as FYNNEI. The J segment lost 1 base and the V segment lost 6 bases, leaving 6 bases of the junction unmatched. CDR3 length equals 14 residues. This CDR3 is CASRPDRVSYEQYF. CDR3 DNA: TGTGCCAGCAGGCCCGACAGGGTTTCCTACGAGCAGTACTTC.

The chain employs TRBV20-1 and TRBJ2-7, with 9 positions matching TRBD1. The ends lost 5 bases at V and 7 bases at J; junction bases unmatched: 6. The CDR3 is 12 residues long. From germline, CDR1 is DFQATT and CDR2 SNEGSKA (reference sequence). DNA of the CDR3: TGCAGTGCTCCTGACAGGGGGGTGGAGCAGTACTTC. It codes for CSAPDRGVEQYF.

The chain combines TRBV7-3 with TRBJ2-7, with TRBD2 as a possible D gene (6 bases). Per germline, CDR1 SGHTA and CDR2 FQGTGA. V gave up 2 bases and J gave up 7 bases, with 15 bases separating them. The CDR3 is 14 amino acids. The CDR3 protein is CASSLGTSGGEQYF. Here the CDR3 DNA reads TGTGCCAGCAGCTTAGGTACTAGTGGGGGGGAGCAGTACTTC.

There are a few counts of this clonotype. This sequence joins TRBV6-2 or TRBV6-3 and TRBJ2-2; D is unresolved. Germline CDR1 is MNHEY and CDR2 is SVGEGT. V lost 1 base, J lost 7 bases, and 7 bases lay in between. The CDR3 sequence is 13 residues long. The CDR3: CASSYLDGGELFF. DNA for the CDR3: TGTGCCAGCAGTTACTTGGACGGCGGGGAGCTGTTTTTT.

This clonotype has a count of ten or more. The chain uses TRBV12-3 or TRBV12-4 and TRBJ2-7; D is unclear. Deletions cut 5 bases from V and 0 bases from J, with 11 bases between. This CDR3 region has 14 residues. CDR3 in DNA: TGTGCCAGCAGTCCCCGTTCAGACTCCTACGAGCAGTACTTC. This codes for CASSPRSDSYEQYF.

This clonotype was seen at least ten times. The chain combines TRBV20-1 with TRBJ2-7, with 10 bases matching TRBD1. This CDR3 has 14 amino acids. V lost 6 bases, J lost 4 bases, and 9 bases stayed unmatched. Per the germline V gene, CDR1 is DFQATT and CDR2 is SNEGSKA (reference sequence). The CDR3 sequence is CSAAPGQGPYEQYF. DNA for the CDR3: TGCAGTGCGGCTCCGGGACAGGGGCCGTACGAGCAGTACTTC.

This clonotype was counted many times. This CDR3 is CASRGRDSNTEAFF. The CDR3, as DNA: TGTGCCAGCAGAGGCCGGGACAGCAACACTGAAGCTTTCTTT. The gene calls are TRBV13 and TRBJ1-1; 7 nucleotides line up with TRBD1. The CDR3 loop spans 14 amino acids. J gave up 2 bases and V 6 bases, and 6 bases lay outside the gene matches. Germline loops: CDR1 PRHDT, CDR2 FYEKMQ (reference sequence).

The V call is TRBV29-1, the J call TRBJ2-5; 8 bases agree with TRBD2. The tail of the sequence fits TRBJ2-1 better, so the J call may be wrong. The CDR3 has 14 amino acids. In germline, CDR1 is SQVTM, CDR2 ANQGSEA. Written as DNA, the CDR3 is TGCAGCGTTGAAATTAGCGGGATAAGGAATGAGCAGTTCTTC. Translation: CSVEISGIRNEQFF.

The sample holds many counts of this clonotype. V usage is TRBV19 and J usage is TRBJ2-7, with 7 bases fitting TRBD1. Per germline, CDR1 LNHDA and CDR2 SQIVND (reference sequence). J lost 7 bases, V lost 4 bases, and 1 base had no gene match. The length of the CDR3 is 11 residues. The CDR3 region has the DNA TGTGCCAGTAGTACAGGGGGAGAGCAGTACTTC. Residues: CASSTGGEQYF.